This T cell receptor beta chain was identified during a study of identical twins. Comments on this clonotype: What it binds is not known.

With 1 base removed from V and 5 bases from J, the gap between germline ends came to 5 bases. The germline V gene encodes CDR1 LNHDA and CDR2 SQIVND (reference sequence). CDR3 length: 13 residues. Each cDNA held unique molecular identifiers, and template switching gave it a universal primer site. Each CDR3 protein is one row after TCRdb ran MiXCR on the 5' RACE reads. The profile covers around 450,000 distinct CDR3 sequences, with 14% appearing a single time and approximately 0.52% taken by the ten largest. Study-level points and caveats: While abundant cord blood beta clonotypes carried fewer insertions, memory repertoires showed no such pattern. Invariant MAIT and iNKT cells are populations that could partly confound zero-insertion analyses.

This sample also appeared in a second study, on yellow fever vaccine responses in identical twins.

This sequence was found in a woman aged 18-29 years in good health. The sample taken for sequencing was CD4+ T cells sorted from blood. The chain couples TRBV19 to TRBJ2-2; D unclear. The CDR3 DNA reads TGTGCCAGTAGTATAGGGGTAACCGGGGAGCTGTTTTTT. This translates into CASSIGVTGELFF.